These 4 T cell receptor beta chains were all obtained from the same sample, sequenced in a study of T cell responses to AZD1222 COVID-19 vaccine (dated by TCRdb to the early 2020s). Read against the paper, the sample's time point label means: baseline before first vaccination. The protocol used for the library was the immunoSEQ multiplex PCR assay. Not all clones reach the TCRdb copy of this immuneACCESS table, which keeps in-frame sequences only. Checked studies attribute under half of the gap to unresolved V genes and leave the rest unexplained. The sample yields about 97,000 clones; 90% were counted once. Together, the top ten hold 1.3% of the sample. This specimen was peripheral blood, taken on day 0 of AZD1222 vaccination. These receptors originate from an adult in good health.

The rearrangement joins TRBV27 to TRBJ2-3; 8 bases fit TRBD2. After removal of 5 bases from V and 2 bases from J, the junction contained 12 bases not matched to a gene. Per the germline V gene, CDR1 is MNHEY and CDR2 is SMNVEV (reference sequence). The CDR3 consists of 17 residues. The CDR3: CASSASDSGGLTDTQYF. CDR3 sequence (DNA): TGTGCCAGCAGTGCTTCAGACTCGGGGGGGCTCACAGATACGCAGTATTTT.

The gene calls are TRBV18 and TRBJ1-4; no clear D gene. Germline V CDR1 and CDR2: KGHSH, LQKENI. The CDR3 is 16 amino acids. V shed 4 bases and J shed 5 bases, with 17 bases lying between them. The CDR3, as DNA: TGTGCCAGCTCACGGGAGGAAGGGCGGCGGAATGAAAAACTGTTTTTT. Protein sequence: CASSREEGRRNEKLFF.

The chain links TRBV27 to TRBJ1-1, with TRBD1 matching over 7 bases. The CDR3 length is 13 residues. Per germline, CDR1 MNHEY and CDR2 SMNVEV (reference sequence). V was clipped by 4 bases and J by 7 bases; unmatched bases: 6. The DNA of the CDR3 is TGTGCCAGCAGTTCCCCAGGGGGGGGTGAAGCTTTCTTT. Protein product: CASSSPGGGEAFF.

The chain joins TRBV19 to TRBJ2-7; 9 nucleotides match TRBD1. From germline, CDR1 is LNHDA and CDR2 SQIVND (reference sequence). The J segment lost 3 bases and the V segment lost 6 bases, leaving 6 bases of the junction unmatched. This CDR3 has 14 residues. The CDR3 DNA sequence: TGTGCCAGTAGCGACCGGGACAGGGTCTACGAGCAGTACTTC. Amino acid sequence: CASSDRDRVYEQYF.